The sequence of this TCR beta chain was determined in a study of PD-1 blockade in classical Hodgkin lymphoma. Whole-study findings and limits: Reported findings placed baseline TCR diversity lower in newly diagnosed patients (compared with healthy donors).

Germline V gene sequence: CDR1 SGHTA, CDR2 FQGNSA. V was cut by 6 bases and J by 4 bases, with 12 bases left in between. The CDR3 covers 14 residues. Measured with immunoSEQ multiplex PCR; TCRdb has only the in-frame clones, and not every one. The table shows 43,000 or so clones, with 78% occurring only once. Details on this clone: Its target is unknown.

Regarding time point: cycle 4 day 1 (C4D1), after more than 5 weeks of nivolumab. Every single patient, without exception, relapsed after autologous stem cell transplantation, and brentuximab vedotin exposure varied. This TCR was recovered from a human donor with classical Hodgkin lymphoma. The material sequenced was peripheral blood mononuclear cells (PBMCs), taken before the fourth cycle of nivolumab. The rearrangement joins TRBV7-2 to TRBJ2-2; weak D call: TRBD1 (5 bases). The CDR3 here is CASSTDSTTGELFF. For the CDR3, the DNA is TGTGCCAGCAGTACCGACAGTACCACCGGGGAGCTGTTTTTT.